Listed below are T cell receptor beta chains from one sample, sequenced in a study of OX40 agonist ivuxolimab in advanced cancers. TCRdb's copy holds only in-frame clones and misses some; the assay was immunoSEQ multiplex PCR. The sample includes 35,000 to 45,000 clones, about 90% of them seen just once. This material consisted of CD4+ or CD8+ T cells sorted from blood, taken in a trial of the OX40 agonist ivuxolimab. The receptors stem from an adult with an advanced solid tumor such as melanoma, head and neck, liver or kidney cancer. The CDR3 runs from the conserved cysteine through the conserved F or W.

j_gene: TRBJ1-1; v_gene: TRBV6-4; CDR3aa: CASSGTENTEAFF
j_gene: TRBJ2-5; v_gene: TRBV5-5; CDR3aa: CASSLAFWGEETQYF
j_gene: TRBJ1-1; v_gene: TRBV4-3; CDR3aa: CASSQDFLAEAFF
j_gene: TRBJ1-5; v_gene: TRBV11-3; CDR3aa: CASNSWAASVRQPQHF
j_gene: TRBJ1-4; v_gene: TRBV30; CDR3aa: CAWSLTGATNEKLFF
j_gene: TRBJ2-5; v_gene: TRBV7-9; CDR3aa: CASTPEGSGTQYF
j_gene: TRBJ2-7; v_gene: TRBV7-9; CDR3aa: CASSFSRTGSSYEQYF
j_gene: TRBJ2-7; v_gene: TRBV11-2; CDR3aa: CASSLEAGKEQYF
j_gene: TRBJ2-2; v_gene: TRBV5-4; CDR3aa: CASNRLADTGELFF
j_gene: TRBJ1-1; v_gene: TRBV6-5; CDR3aa: CASRARVNTEAFF
j_gene: TRBJ1-1; v_gene: TRBV9; CDR3aa: CASSVPVNTEAFF
j_gene: TRBJ1-2; v_gene: TRBV5-1; CDR3aa: CASSLSSGGDYDYTF
j_gene: TRBJ1-2; v_gene: TRBV12-5; CDR3aa: CASGTIVKYGYTF
j_gene: TRBJ2-7; v_gene: TRBV27; CDR3aa: CASSSASGDLYEQYF
j_gene: TRBJ2-3; v_gene: TRBV10-3; CDR3aa: CAIKVEASTDTQYF
j_gene: TRBJ1-2; v_gene: TRBV5-6; CDR3aa: CASSLVGGGGYTF
j_gene: TRBJ1-1; v_gene: TRBV19; CDR3aa: CASSWGTEAFF
j_gene: TRBJ1-1; v_gene: TRBV30; CDR3aa: CAWSVIDTEAFF
j_gene: TRBJ1-1; v_gene: TRBV9; CDR3aa: CASQEGWGAGDTEAFF
j_gene: TRBJ1-2; v_gene: TRBV19; CDR3aa: CASSINRGYGYTF
j_gene: TRBJ2-3; v_gene: TRBV13; CDR3aa: CASSPAAAGGTDTQYF
j_gene: TRBJ2-5; v_gene: TRBV7-2; CDR3aa: CASSLVVRVQETQYF
j_gene: TRBJ1-1; v_gene: TRBV5-8; CDR3aa: CASSLDGGGYTEAFF
j_gene: TRBJ1-1; v_gene: TRBV7-9; CDR3aa: CASSLAPMVRYTEAFF
j_gene: TRBJ2-7; v_gene: TRBV29-1; CDR3aa: CSVAGGGRYEQYF
j_gene: TRBJ1-2; v_gene: TRBV7-9; CDR3aa: CASSSSKNYGYTF
j_gene: TRBJ1-2; v_gene: TRBV9; CDR3aa: CASSVVAGSSYGYTF
j_gene: TRBJ1-1; v_gene: TRBV5-6; CDR3aa: CASSFTTGNTEAFF
j_gene: TRBJ1-2; v_gene: TRBV6-6; CDR3aa: CASSHTRTGIEGYTF
j_gene: TRBJ1-2; v_gene: TRBV2; CDR3aa: CASSEAPLGDGYTF
j_gene: TRBJ2-3; v_gene: TRBV2; CDR3aa: CASSEWRGYRDTQYF
j_gene: TRBJ2-5; v_gene: TRBV7-7; CDR3aa: CASSLEPGGLETQYF
j_gene: TRBJ2-1; v_gene: TRBV13; CDR3aa: CASTPQRGVYNEQFF
j_gene: TRBJ1-3; v_gene: TRBV4-2; CDR3aa: CASSQDRGAKNGNTIYF
j_gene: TRBJ1-1; v_gene: TRBV23-1; CDR3aa: CASSPEIINTEAFF
j_gene: TRBJ2-7; v_gene: TRBV27; CDR3aa: CASSLLQGGEQYF
j_gene: TRBJ1-1; v_gene: TRBV4-2; CDR3aa: CASSQGQGHTEAFF
j_gene: TRBJ2-1; v_gene: TRBV5-4; CDR3aa: CASSQEPGPNYNEQFF
j_gene: TRBJ2-1; v_gene: TRBV10-3; CDR3aa: CAISTRLAIDEQFF
j_gene: TRBJ1-5; v_gene: TRBV19; CDR3aa: CASSIEVNQPQHF
j_gene: TRBJ2-2; v_gene: TRBV9; CDR3aa: CATSAGQGLAGELFF
j_gene: TRBJ2-1; v_gene: TRBV30; CDR3aa: CAWSPDRGYNEQFF
j_gene: TRBJ2-7; v_gene: TRBV5-1; CDR3aa: CASSSSGQRGWEQYF
j_gene: TRBJ1-1; v_gene: TRBV5-6; CDR3aa: CASSAGTVRGTEAFF
j_gene: TRBJ1-4; v_gene: TRBV7-9; CDR3aa: CASSSGQGEVEKLFF
j_gene: TRBJ2-7; v_gene: TRBV5-1; CDR3aa: CASSLYGGEQYF